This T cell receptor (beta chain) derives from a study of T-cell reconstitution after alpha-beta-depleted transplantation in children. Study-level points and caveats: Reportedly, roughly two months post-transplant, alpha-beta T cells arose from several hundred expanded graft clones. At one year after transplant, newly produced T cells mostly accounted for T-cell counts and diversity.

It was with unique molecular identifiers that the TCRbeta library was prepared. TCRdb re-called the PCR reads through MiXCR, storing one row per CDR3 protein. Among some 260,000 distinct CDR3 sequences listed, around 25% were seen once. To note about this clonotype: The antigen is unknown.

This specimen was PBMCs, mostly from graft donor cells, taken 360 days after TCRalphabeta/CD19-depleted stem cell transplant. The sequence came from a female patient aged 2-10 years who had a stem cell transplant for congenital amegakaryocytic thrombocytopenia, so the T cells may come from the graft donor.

CDR3 sequence reads: CASTGDTEAFF. The CDR3 region has the DNA TGTGCCAGCACAGGGGACACTGAAGCTTTCTTT. The chain combines TRBV6-2 or TRBV6-3 with TRBJ1-1, with D possibly matching TRBD1 (6 bases). The CDR3 sequence is 11 residues long. V was pared by 7 bases and J by 3 bases, with 6 bases between. Germline V gives CDR1 MNHEY, CDR2 SVGEGT.